This T cell receptor (beta chain) originates from a study of beta chain features in type 1 diabetes. This CDR3 is 13 amino acids long. CDR1 and CDR2 (germline): GTSNPN, SVGIG (reference sequence). The V gene lost 0 bases and the J gene lost 8 bases, with 10 bases spanning the gap. This clone was detected only a few times. Other DNA sequences from this sample encode an identical CDR3 as well. Expressed TCRB transcripts were sequenced after all isolated RNA was converted to cDNA. Clones were sequenced by immunoSEQ multiplex PCR, and TCRdb holds only the in-frame ones, with some missing. The table shows around 430,000 clones, with around 30% occurring only once.

What was sequenced was naive CD4+ T cells from blood. The clonotype was recovered from a man younger than 35 in good health. V and J are TRBV30 and TRBJ1-4, with D possibly TRBD1 on 6 matching bases. CDR3 in DNA: TGTGCCTGGAGTGTACAGGGACGGGAAAAACTGTTTTTT. Protein: CAWSVQGREKLFF.